This T cell receptor beta chain was obtained from a study of response to subunit inactivated influenza vaccine. TCRdb recomputed calls from the RT-PCR reads with MiXCR, one row per CDR3 protein. The sample lists about 520,000 distinct CDR3 sequences; about a tenth were seen once. J lost 3 bases, V lost 4 bases, and 1 base had no gene match. Per the germline V gene, CDR1 is DFQATT and CDR2 is SNEGSKA (reference sequence). CDR3 length equals 12 residues. The material sequenced was PBMCs from blood, taken more than 35 days after vaccination. This receptor was obtained from a man aged 45-65 years who received an inactivated influenza vaccine. V gene TRBV20-1 combines with J gene TRBJ2-5, with TRBD2 matching over 8 bases. The CDR3 region has the DNA TGCAGTGCTAACGGGGGGGAAGAGACCCAGTACTTC. Amino acid sequence: CSANGGEETQYF.